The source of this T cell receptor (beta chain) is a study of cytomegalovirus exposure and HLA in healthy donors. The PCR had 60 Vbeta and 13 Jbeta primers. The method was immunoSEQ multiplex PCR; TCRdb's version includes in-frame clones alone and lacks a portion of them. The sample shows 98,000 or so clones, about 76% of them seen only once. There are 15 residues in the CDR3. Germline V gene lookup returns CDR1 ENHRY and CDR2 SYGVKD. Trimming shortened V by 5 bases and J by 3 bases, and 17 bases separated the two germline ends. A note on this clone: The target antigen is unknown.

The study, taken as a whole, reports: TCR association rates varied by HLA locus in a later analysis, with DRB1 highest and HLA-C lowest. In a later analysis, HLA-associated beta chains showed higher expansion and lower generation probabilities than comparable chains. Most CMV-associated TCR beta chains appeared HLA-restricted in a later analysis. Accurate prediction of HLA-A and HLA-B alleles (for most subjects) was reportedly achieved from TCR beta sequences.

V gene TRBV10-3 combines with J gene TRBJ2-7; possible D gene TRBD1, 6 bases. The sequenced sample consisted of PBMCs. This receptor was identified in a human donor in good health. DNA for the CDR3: TGTGCCATCAGTAAAATACGGGACATAAACTACGAGCAGTACTTC. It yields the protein CAISKIRDINYEQYF.